Sequencing of this TCR beta chain was carried out in a study of cytomegalovirus exposure and HLA in healthy donors. Sequenced by immunoSEQ multiplex PCR; TCRdb stores in-frame clones only, minus some. The repertoire includes some 64,000 clones, approximately 97% of them detected once, and roughly 1.6% sits in the top ten. The CDR3 runs 16 residues. Trimming left V 2 bases short and J 6 bases short, with 17 bases between. Per germline, CDR1 MNHEY and CDR2 SVGAGI. Sequences were obtained from PBMCs. The V and J genes are TRBV6-5 and TRBJ2-1; a possible D gene is TRBD2 (6 bases). The clonotype comes from a woman in her late teens or twenties in good health and CMV-seropositive. The DNA for the CDR3 is TGTGCCAGCAGTTACCTGTCTAGCGAGCCCCTCAATGAGCAGTTCTTC. This encodes CASSYLSSEPLNEQFF.